The 31 T cell receptor beta chains given below trace back to one sample, sequenced in a study of blood T cell repertoires in COVID-19. Profiled with immunoSEQ multiplex PCR; TCRdb holds only in-frame clones, not every one. This sample yields some 260,000 clones, of which about 90% are seen a single time; around 9.6% belongs to the top ten. The sequenced sample consisted of peripheral blood. The receptors were sampled from a woman aged 70-85 years with COVID-19, enrolled during active disease.

V gene TRBV7-3 combines with J gene TRBJ2-4, with a possible D match to TRBD1 (6 bases). The CDR3 is 15 amino acids. Per the germline V gene, CDR1 is SGHTA and CDR2 is FQGTGA. The CDR3 sequence is CDGGKGNIAKNIQYF. For the CDR3, the DNA is TGTGATGGGGGCAAGGGAAATATAGCCAAAAACATTCAGTACTTC.

The V and J genes are TRBV27 and TRBJ2-1; possibly TRBD2 for D (5 bases). V was clipped by 5 bases and J by 4 bases, with 9 bases between them. CDR1 is MNHEY, CDR2 SMNVEV, per germline (reference sequence). The CDR3 is 13 residues long. CDR3 DNA sequence: TGTGCCAGCAGTCCAACGGGGTACAATGAGCAGTTCTTC. Encoded protein: CASSPTGYNEQFF.

The chain couples TRBV18 to TRBJ1-6; 8 bases map to TRBD1. The CDR3 length is 13 residues. Trimming cost V 6 bases and J 8 bases; bases outside gene matches: 3. Germline assignment: CDR1 KGHSH and CDR2 LQKENI. CDR3 in DNA: TGTGCCAGCTCCGGACAGGGTGATTCACCCCTCCACTTT. Protein: CASSGQGDSPLHF.

The CDR3 sequence: CASSLGPSDTGELFF. CDR3 coding DNA: TGTGCCAGCAGCTTGGGGCCTAGCGATACCGGGGAGCTGTTTTTT. The V call is TRBV7-9, the J call TRBJ2-2; TRBD2 is a possible D gene (6 bases). Trimming took 3 bases from V and 5 from J, leaving 13 bases between them. This CDR3 comprises 15 residues. Germline-derived CDR1 and CDR2 are SEHNR and FQNEAQ (reference sequence).

There are a few counts of this clone. The chain employs TRBV25-1 and TRBJ2-5, with TRBD1 matching 7 bases. Germline V gene data show CDR1 as MGHDK and CDR2 as SYGVNS. The CDR3 extends over 14 amino acids. V shed 4 bases, J shed 5 bases, and the junction held 7 bases outside the gene matches. CDR3 coding DNA: TGTGCCAGCAGTGCGAACAGGGGTGCGGAGACCCAGTACTTC. It encodes CASSANRGAETQYF.

The V and J genes are TRBV6-5 and TRBJ2-1; TRBD1 matches 7 bases. The CDR3 is made up of 15 amino acids. The ends lost 7 bases at V and 4 bases at J; junction bases unmatched: 10. Germline lookup yields CDR1 MNHEY and CDR2 SVGAGI. The chain's CDR3 is CASTQTGSLYNEQFF. CDR3 nucleotides: TGTGCCAGCACCCAGACAGGGTCACTTTACAATGAGCAGTTCTTC.

The sample holds a few counts of this clone. The rearrangement uses TRBV29-1 and TRBJ2-3; D is perhaps TRBD2 (5 bases). V was clipped by 3 bases and J by 3 bases, with 13 bases between them. Germline V gene sequence: CDR1 SQVTM, CDR2 ANQGSEA. The CDR3 length is 14 residues. The CDR3 spells CSVDHGGFTDTQYF. The CDR3 DNA follows: TGCAGCGTTGATCATGGAGGTTTTACAGATACGCAGTATTTT.

This clone has just one count. The J gene is TRBJ1-5, the V gene TRBV4-1, with D possibly TRBD1 on 5 matching bases. V was trimmed by 1 base and J by 6 bases, leaving 10 bases between them. This CDR3 spans 14 amino acids. Germline V CDR1 and CDR2: MGHRA, YSYEKL. CDR3 in amino acids: CASSQARTSQPQHF. The DNA of the CDR3 is TGCGCCAGCAGCCAAGCCAGGACAAGTCAGCCCCAGCATTTT.

The chain employs TRBV9 and TRBJ1-1; 7 bases agree with TRBD1. Looked up from germline, CDR1 is SGDLS and CDR2 is YYNGEE. The CDR3 is 17 residues long. Trimming took 0 bases from V and 3 from J; bases not matched to a gene: 11. The CDR3 DNA reads TGTGCCAGCAGCGTAGATCCCCAGACAGGGCCGTACACTGAAGCTTTCTTT. Amino acid sequence: CASSVDPQTGPYTEAFF.

This clone showed up just once. The chain combines TRBV6-4 with TRBJ2-3, with TRBD2 matching 8 bases. V gave up 2 bases and J gave up 4 bases; unmatched junction bases: 8. Germline V gene sequence: CDR1 MRHNA, CDR2 SNTAGT. The CDR3 totals 16 residues. Here the CDR3 reads CASSDVAGGLPDTQYF. In DNA, the CDR3 is TGTGCCAGCAGTGACGTGGCGGGAGGTTTACCAGATACGCAGTATTTT.

The V call is TRBV14, the J call TRBJ1-3; 7 bases line up with TRBD1. V gave up 4 bases and J gave up 3 bases; unmatched junction bases: 3. There are 14 residues in the CDR3. The germline gives CDR1 SGHDN, CDR2 FVKESK. In nucleotides, the CDR3 is TGTGCCAGCAGCCCTCGACAGGGTGGAAACACCATATATTTT. This sequence encodes CASSPRQGGNTIYF.

This clone was seen only a few times. The chain's CDR3 is CAWRDRPGNTIYF. The CDR3 bases are TGTGCCTGGAGAGACAGGCCTGGAAACACCATATATTTT. The V and J genes are TRBV30 and TRBJ1-3; tentative D call: TRBD1 (6 bases). CDR1 is GTSNPN and CDR2 is SVGIG in the germline V gene (reference sequence). Trimming stripped 3 bases from V and 2 bases from J, with 8 bases between. There are 13 residues in the CDR3.

The V call is TRBV19, the J call TRBJ2-2, with 8 bases aligning to TRBD2. Germline V gene lookup returns CDR1 LNHDA and CDR2 SQIVND (reference sequence). V shed 5 bases, J shed 4 bases, and the junction held 6 bases outside the gene matches. The CDR3 is 15 residues long. The CDR3 sequence: CASSAGRAPTGELFF. CDR3 nucleotide sequence: TGTGCCAGTAGTGCCGGGAGGGCACCCACCGGGGAGCTGTTTTTT.

The chain has TRBV6-5 and TRBJ2-7; D perhaps matches TRBD1 (6 bases). The CDR3 totals 14 residues. CDR1 and CDR2 from the germline V gene are MNHEY and SVGAGI. V was clipped by 6 bases and J by 3 bases, with 15 bases between them. The CDR3 coding sequence is TGTGCCAGCAGGATGAACAGGGAGCGCTACGAGCAGTACTTC. It specifies CASRMNRERYEQYF.

J is TRBJ1-4 and V is TRBV5-4; possible D gene TRBD1, 5 bases. CDR1 and CDR2 from the germline V gene are SGHNT and YYREEE (reference sequence). The V end was cut by 0 bases, the J end by 5 bases, with 17 bases between. This CDR3 contains 17 residues. CDR3 in amino acids: CASSLATDMGGNEKLFF. As DNA, the CDR3 is TGTGCCAGCAGCTTGGCCACCGACATGGGGGGGAATGAAAAACTGTTTTTT.

The chain joins TRBV5-4 to TRBJ2-1, with a possible D match to TRBD2 (6 bases). Germline V CDR1 and CDR2: SGHNT, YYREEE (reference sequence). V shed 4 bases and J shed 6 bases, with 14 bases lying between them. CDR3 length: 14 amino acids. The CDR3 sequence: CASSTPGALNEQFF. CDR3 sequence (DNA): TGTGCCAGCAGCACCCCGGGAGCCCTCAATGAGCAGTTCTTC.

V and J are TRBV28 and TRBJ1-5, with 8 positions matching TRBD1. J was trimmed by 4 bases and V by 6 bases; bases with no gene match: 8. The V gene's germline CDR1 is MDHEN and CDR2 SYDVKM. The CDR3 totals 15 residues. The CDR3 bases are TGTGCCAGCAGCCCAGGGGGCGAAGGGAATCAGCCCCAGCATTTT. It codes for CASSPGGEGNQPQHF.

CDR3 sequence reads: CASSPRGAINQPQHF. The DNA of the CDR3 is TGTGCCAGCAGCCCCAGGGGGGCAATCAATCAGCCCCAGCATTTT. This chain joins TRBV3-1 (or the pseudogene TRBV3-2) and TRBJ1-5; 7 bases are a match to TRBD1. The CDR3 is 15 residues long. V lost 4 bases and J lost 3; bases outside the gene matches: 6. The germline CDR1 and CDR2 sequences are LGHDT and YNNKEL (reference sequence).

The CDR3 DNA follows: TGTGCCAGCTCACCGACAATAGAGTTCGAGGGACCCCAGCATTTT. It codes for CASSPTIEFEGPQHF. V is TRBV18 and J is TRBJ1-5, with D unresolved. Germline V CDR1 and CDR2: KGHSH, LQKENI. V was trimmed by 3 bases and J by 10 bases, leaving 19 bases between them. The CDR3 consists of 15 residues.

The rearrangement uses TRBV28 and TRBJ2-7; perhaps TRBD2 as D (6 bases). This CDR3 has 16 amino acids. Per germline, CDR1 MDHEN and CDR2 SYDVKM. V was shortened by 5 bases and J by 2 bases, with 19 bases between the two germline ends. CDR3 loop: CASSPGGRLTAYEQYF. In DNA, the CDR3 is TGTGCCAGCAGTCCCGGGGGACGGCTTACCGCCTACGAGCAGTACTTC.

This clone was observed a handful of times. The V gene is TRBV30, the J gene TRBJ1-5; no clear D gene. Germline V lookup: CDR1 GTSNPN, CDR2 SVGIG (reference sequence). The CDR3 totals 13 residues. Trimming left V 0 bases short and J 1 base short, with 4 bases between. The CDR3 spells CAWSVRSNQPQHF. The CDR3 DNA is TGTGCCTGGAGTGTACGGAGCAATCAGCCCCAGCATTTT.

This chain connects TRBV24-1 to TRBJ2-2, with D unclear. Germline V gene sequence: CDR1 KGHDR, CDR2 SFDVKD. The CDR3 has 15 amino acids. With 1 base removed from V and 2 bases from J, the gap between germline ends came to 7 bases. DNA for the CDR3: TGTGCCACCAGTGATTTCGGGTCAAACACCGGGGAGCTGTTTTTT. Translation gives CATSDFGSNTGELFF.

V usage is TRBV15 and J usage is TRBJ2-5; D not resolved. Germline values: CDR1 LNHNV, CDR2 YYDKDF (reference sequence). The V gene lost 2 bases and the J gene lost 2 bases, with 3 bases spanning the gap. This CDR3 spans 12 amino acids. CDR3 residues: CATSRSQETQYF. The CDR3 region has the DNA TGTGCCACCAGCAGATCACAAGAGACCCAGTACTTC.

The J gene is TRBJ1-2, the V gene TRBV7-9; 7 bases agree with TRBD1. V was clipped by 5 bases and J by 3 bases; unmatched bases: 9. Per germline, CDR1 SEHNR and CDR2 FQNEAQ (reference sequence). This CDR3 comprises 15 residues. The CDR3 sequence is CASSRQGGVDYGYTF. DNA for the CDR3: TGTGCCAGCAGCCGACAGGGAGGTGTCGACTATGGCTACACCTTC.

In its sample, this clone was seen once. V is TRBV6-8 and J is TRBJ2-5; D perhaps matches TRBD1 (6 bases). V was shortened by 2 bases and J by 2 bases, with 24 bases between the two germline ends. The length of the CDR3 is 19 residues. Germline V gene lookup returns CDR1 MNHGY and CDR2 SAAAGT. The DNA of the CDR3 is TGTGCCAGCAGTTACCCACCGGGTAGGACAGCTAGATCTCAAGAGACCCAGTACTTC. Protein: CASSYPPGRTARSQETQYF.

This chain joins TRBV6-1 and TRBJ2-7, with 8 bases that match TRBD2. From germline, CDR1 is MNHNS and CDR2 SASEGT. The CDR3 runs to 14 residues. Germline trimming cut 1 base from V and 4 bases from J; bases unmatched to any gene: 3. The CDR3, as DNA: TGTGCCAGCAGTGAAGGCGGGAGGTATTACGAGCAGTACTTC. This encodes CASSEGGRYYEQYF.

CDR3 DNA: TGTGCCAGCAGCCGCCAGGCCCTTGATTCACCCCTCCACTTT. It codes for CASSRQALDSPLHF. V usage is TRBV14 and J usage is TRBJ1-6; D unclear. In germline, CDR1 is SGHDN, CDR2 FVKESK. Deletions cut 4 bases from V and 8 bases from J, with 12 bases between. The CDR3 runs to 14 residues.

CDR3 protein: CASSIGAGGGTDTQYF. The CDR3 nucleotides are TGTGCCAGCAGCATAGGAGCGGGAGGGGGCACAGATACGCAGTATTTT. This sequence joins TRBV11-2 and TRBJ2-3; 10 bases map to TRBD2. Germline-derived CDR1 and CDR2 are SGHAT and FQNNGV. The CDR3 consists of 16 residues. Losses at the gene ends were 5 bases for V and 1 base for J; bases not matched to a gene: 6.

The chain couples TRBV6-5 to TRBJ1-2, with D uncertain. Looked up from germline, CDR1 is MNHEY and CDR2 is SVGAGI. Trimming shortened V by 5 bases and J by 1 base, and 5 bases separated the two germline ends. This CDR3 is 12 amino acids long. The DNA for the CDR3 is TGTGCCAGCAGTCAACATAACTATGGCTACACCTTC. Translated: CASSQHNYGYTF.

The V and J genes are TRBV3-1 (or the pseudogene TRBV3-2) and TRBJ1-3; 8 bases align to TRBD1. V shed 1 base, J shed 4 bases, and the junction held 3 bases outside the gene matches. This CDR3 region has 15 residues. Germline-derived CDR1 and CDR2 are LGHDT and YNNKEL (reference sequence). Here the CDR3 DNA reads TGTGCCAGCAGCCAAGGACAGGGGTGGGGAAACACCATATATTTT. Translated: CASSQGQGWGNTIYF.

J is TRBJ2-1 and V is TRBV27; D remains ambiguous. Per germline, CDR1 MNHEY and CDR2 SMNVEV (reference sequence). V was trimmed by 2 bases and J by 10 bases, leaving 12 bases between them. The CDR3 totals 13 residues. DNA for the CDR3: TGTGCCAGCAGTTTAAATAGAGCCTTGGAGCAGTTCTTC. As protein: CASSLNRALEQFF.